This TCR beta chain was observed in a study of T cell changes during pregnancy in multiple sclerosis. Generated by immunoSEQ multiplex PCR, the TCRdb table keeps only in-frame clones and is missing some. This table has 40,000 to 60,000 clones, just under 95% appearing once. The sequence came from a female donor with multiple sclerosis, enrolled in a pregnancy study. This specimen was CD8+ T cells from peripheral blood mononuclear cells, taken in the first trimester of pregnancy.

The DNA for the CDR3 is TGTGCCAGCAGCTTAGTTACGTTGAACACAGGGCTAGCCAAAAACATTCAGTACTTC. This sequence encodes CASSLVTLNTGLAKNIQYF. The chain couples TRBV13 to TRBJ2-4, with D perhaps matching TRBD1 (6 bases). Trimming cost V 1 base and J 0 bases, with 19 bases left between them. The CDR3 is 19 residues long. Germline V gives CDR1 PRHDT, CDR2 FYEKMQ (reference sequence).